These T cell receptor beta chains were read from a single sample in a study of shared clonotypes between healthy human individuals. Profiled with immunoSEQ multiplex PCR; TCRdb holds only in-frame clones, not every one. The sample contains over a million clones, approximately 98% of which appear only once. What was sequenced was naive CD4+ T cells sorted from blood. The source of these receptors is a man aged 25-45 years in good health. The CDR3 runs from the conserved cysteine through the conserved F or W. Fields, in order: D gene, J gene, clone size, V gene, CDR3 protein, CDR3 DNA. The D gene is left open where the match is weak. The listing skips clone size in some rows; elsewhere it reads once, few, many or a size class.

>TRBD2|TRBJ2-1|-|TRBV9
CASSWLAGSSYNEQFF
TGTGCCAGCAGCTGGCTAGCGGGGAGCTCCTACAATGAGCAGTTCTTC
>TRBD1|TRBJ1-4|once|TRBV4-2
CASSQEPQGATNEKLFF
TGTGCCAGCAGCCAAGAACCTCAGGGGGCAACTAATGAAAAACTGTTTTTT
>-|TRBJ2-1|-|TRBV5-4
CASSPTNSNEQFF
TGTGCCAGCAGCCCGACCAACTCCAATGAGCAGTTCTTC
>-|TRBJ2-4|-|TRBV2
CASTETENIQYF
TGTGCCAGCACCGAAACCGAAAACATTCAGTACTTC
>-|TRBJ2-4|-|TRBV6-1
CASSGGLPGSGNIQYF
TGTGCCAGCAGTGGGGGACTCCCTGGGTCCGGAAACATTCAGTACTTC
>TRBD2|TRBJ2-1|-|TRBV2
CASSEARGRESEQFF
TGTGCCAGCAGTGAAGCTCGCGGGAGGGAATCTGAGCAGTTCTTC
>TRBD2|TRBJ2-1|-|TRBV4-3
CASSQVLAGLSVNEQFF
TGCGCCAGCAGCCAAGTCTTAGCGGGATTGTCGGTGAATGAGCAGTTCTTC
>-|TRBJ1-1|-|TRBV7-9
CASSLEAIGKAFF
TGTGCCAGCAGCTTGGAGGCCATCGGGAAAGCTTTCTTT
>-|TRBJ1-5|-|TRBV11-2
CASSLQGYQPQHF
TGTGCCAGCAGCCTACAGGGTTACCAGCCCCAGCATTTT
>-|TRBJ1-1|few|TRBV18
CASSPTTIVEAFF
TGTGCCAGCTCACCAACCACAATCGTCGAAGCTTTCTTT
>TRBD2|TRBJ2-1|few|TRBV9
CASSVTSGSYNEQFF
TGTGCCAGCAGCGTCACTAGCGGCTCCTACAATGAGCAGTTCTTC
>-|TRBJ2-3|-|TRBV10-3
CAISDVGRTDTQYF
TGTGCCATCAGTGACGTTGGTCGCACAGATACGCAGTATTTT
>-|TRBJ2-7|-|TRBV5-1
CASSLDLSGYEQYF
TGCGCCAGCAGCTTGGACCTCTCGGGATACGAGCAGTACTTC
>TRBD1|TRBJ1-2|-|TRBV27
CASSRTGMGGYTF
TGTGCCAGCAGCCGGACAGGGATGGGTGGCTACACCTTC
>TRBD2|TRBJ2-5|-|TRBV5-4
CASSLPTSGQETQYF
TGTGCCAGCAGCTTGCCAACTAGCGGCCAAGAGACCCAGTACTTC
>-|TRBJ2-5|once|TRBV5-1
CATPRGVETQYF
TGCGCCACGCCGCGAGGAGTGGAGACCCAGTACTTC
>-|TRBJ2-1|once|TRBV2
CASSRGGGDLRNEQFF
TGTGCCAGCAGCCGTGGGGGCGGGGATCTGCGTAATGAGCAGTTCTTC
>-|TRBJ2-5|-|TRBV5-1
CASSLSPAQETQYF
TGCGCCAGCAGCTTGTCGCCAGCTCAAGAGACCCAGTACTTC
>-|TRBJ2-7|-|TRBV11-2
CASSLAVEQYF
TGTGCCAGCAGCTTAGCGGTTGAGCAGTACTTC
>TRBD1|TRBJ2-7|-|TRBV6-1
CASTRTGPSREQYF
TGTGCCAGCACCCGGACAGGTCCCTCGAGGGAGCAGTACTTC
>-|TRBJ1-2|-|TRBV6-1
CASSPDSLYGYTF
TGTGCCAGCAGCCCGGACAGTTTATATGGCTACACCTTC
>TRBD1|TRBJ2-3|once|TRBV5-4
CASSPDRGSDTQYF
TGTGCCAGCAGCCCTGACAGGGGATCAGATACGCAGTATTTT
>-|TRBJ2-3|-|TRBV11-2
CASSRWADTQYF
TGTGCCAGCAGCCGCTGGGCAGATACGCAGTATTTT
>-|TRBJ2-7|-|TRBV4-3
CASSQAGGEQYF
TGCGCCAGCAGCCAAGCCGGGGGCGAGCAGTACTTC
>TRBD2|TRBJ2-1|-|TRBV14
CASSHQRGTSGSYEQFF
TGTGCCAGCAGCCACCAAAGGGGAACTAGCGGGAGCTATGAGCAGTTCTTC
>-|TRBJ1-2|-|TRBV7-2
CASSLRERGYTF
TGTGCCAGCAGCTTACGAGAACGAGGCTACACCTTC
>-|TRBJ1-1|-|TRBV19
CASSGKSILEAFF
TGTGCCAGTAGTGGGAAATCGATTTTAGAAGCTTTCTTT
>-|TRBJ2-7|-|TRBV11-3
CASSPVGGYEQYF
TGTGCCAGCAGCCCGGTTGGGGGCTACGAGCAGTACTTC